One sample yielded the 8 T cell receptor beta chains listed below, sequenced in a study. A single record per CDR3 protein comes from TCRdb applying MiXCR to the 5' RACE reads. The sample lists 8,000 to 9,500 distinct CDR3 sequences, about a sixth occurring once. The sample consisted of memory CD4+ T cells sorted from blood. Subset defined: memory CD4+ T cells, CD4+CD45RO+CD25-. These TCRs come from a female donor with breast cancer.

As for this clonotype: A single base separates this from a much larger clone, so it may be a read error. This rearrangement joins TRBV29-1 to TRBJ2-7, with D uncertain. Germline CDR1 and CDR2: SQVTM and ANQGSEA. This CDR3 is built from 15 residues. Between the trimmed V and J ends, which lost 1 base and 5 bases, there was a span of 18 bases. The DNA for the CDR3 is TGCAGCGTTGAAGTGGTCAACTATCCAACCGACGAGCAGTACTTC. The encoded protein is CSVEVVNYPTDEQYF.

This clonotype was found a few times. The gene calls are TRBV5-5 and TRBJ2-7, with a possible D match to TRBD2 (5 bases). Germline loops: CDR1 SGHKS, CDR2 YYEKEE (reference sequence). This CDR3 comprises 16 residues. V was cut by 1 base and J by 5 bases, with 19 bases left in between. CDR3 protein: CASSLTRGREDHEQYF. The CDR3 DNA is TGTGCCAGCAGCTTGACCCGAGGACGGGAAGATCACGAGCAGTACTTC.

This clonotype ranks as medium-sized. V and J are TRBV6-1 and TRBJ1-3, with no clear D. The germline V gene encodes CDR1 MNHNS and CDR2 SASEGT. This CDR3 has 15 amino acids. The V end was cut by 5 bases, the J end by 1 base, with 12 bases between. DNA for the CDR3: TGTGCCAGCAGTAGAAGTGAGACTTCTGGAAACACCATATATTTT. As protein: CASSRSETSGNTIYF.

This clonotype counts as medium-sized. This chain joins TRBV11-3 and TRBJ2-2; 7 positions match TRBD1. Germline loops: CDR1 SGHNT, CDR2 YENEEA. Germline trimming cut 4 bases from V and 8 bases from J; bases unmatched to any gene: 7. The CDR3 is 14 residues long. The CDR3 region is CASSWRQGAGELFF. CDR3 DNA sequence: TGTGCCAGCAGCTGGCGACAGGGTGCGGGGGAGCTGTTTTTT. Based on the CDR3 plus reference TRBV11-3 and TRBJ2-2, the full variable domain is EAGVVQSPRYKIIEKKQPVAFWCNPISGHNTLYWYLQNLGQGPELLIRYENEEAVDDSQLPKDRFSAERLKGVDSTLKIQPAELGDSAVYLCASSWRQGAGELFFGEGSRLTVL.

This clonotype has ten or more counts. This rearrangement joins TRBV5-6 to TRBJ1-1; 11 bases match TRBD1. The CDR3 has 17 residues. The ends lost 4 bases at V and 11 bases at J; junction bases unmatched: 19. The V gene's germline CDR1 is SGHDT and CDR2 YYEEEE. The CDR3, as DNA: TGTGCCAGCAGCCACCTCCCTGGACAGGGGGCGCCGGTTATGGCTTTCTTT. It codes for CASSHLPGQGAPVMAFF.

This clonotype is labeled medium-sized. The gene calls are TRBV12-3 or TRBV12-4 and TRBJ2-6; possibly TRBD2 for D (6 bases). This CDR3 has 16 residues. Trimming stripped 5 bases from V and 0 bases from J, with 11 bases between. The CDR3 protein is CASSPRRVSGANVLTF. Here the CDR3 DNA reads TGTGCCAGCAGTCCCCGGAGGGTCTCTGGGGCCAACGTCCTGACTTTC.

As regards this clonotype: A read error is likely, as this CDR3 ends without the conserved phenylalanine or tryptophan. This sequence joins TRBV29-1 and TRBJ1-2; 10 bases are a match to TRBD1. The CDR3 runs to 13 residues. Losses at the gene ends were 5 bases for V and 8 bases for J; bases not matched to a gene: 8. Germline CDR1 is SQVTM and CDR2 is ANQGSEA. CDR3 region: CSVPRQGATGYTL. The CDR3 bases are TGCAGCGTTCCAAGACAGGGGGCAACGGGCTACACCCTC.

Many counts were recorded for this clonotype. The chain carries TRBV3-1 and TRBJ2-1; TRBD2 matches at 8 bases. Germline V gene data show CDR1 as LGHDT and CDR2 as YNNKEL (reference sequence). Unmatched junction bases numbered 6, after V lost 4 bases and J lost 4 bases. The CDR3 is 15 residues long. The CDR3 spells CASSLFAGGYNEQFF. As DNA, the CDR3 is TGTGCCAGCAGCCTTTTTGCGGGGGGATACAATGAGCAGTTCTTC.